One sample yielded the 30 T cell receptor beta chains listed below, sequenced in a study of cytomegalovirus exposure and HLA in healthy donors. PCR was performed using 60 Vbeta and 13 Jbeta primers. TCRdb's table, derived via immunoSEQ multiplex PCR, lists solely in-frame clones and lacks some. The sample has approximately 240,000 clones; roughly 87% are singletons. Material for sequencing was PBMCs. The receptors stem from a woman aged 40 to 55 in good health and CMV-seropositive.

This rearrangement joins TRBV29-1 to TRBJ2-3; the D is unclear. Trimming shortened V by 5 bases and J by 0 bases, and 6 bases separated the two germline ends. The CDR3 spans 12 residues. Looked up from germline, CDR1 is SQVTM and CDR2 is ANQGSEA. CDR3 amino acids: CSVRVSTDTQYF. Written as DNA, the CDR3 is TGCAGCGTTCGAGTGAGCACAGATACGCAGTATTTT.

This sequence joins TRBV5-1 and TRBJ2-3; TRBD2 matches 7 bases. V shed 5 bases, J shed 1 base, and the junction held 4 bases outside the gene matches. Germline V gene lookup returns CDR1 SGHRS and CDR2 YFSETQ. This CDR3 contains 14 residues. The CDR3 nucleotides are TGCGCCAGCAGGGCGCTAGCGGGCACAGATACGCAGTATTTT. Protein product: CASRALAGTDTQYF.

The chain carries TRBV5-1 and TRBJ2-3; 7 nucleotides agree with TRBD1. The CDR3 contains 16 residues. Trimming at V came to 2 bases and at J to 1 base, leaving 7 bases not matched to a gene. Germline lookup yields CDR1 SGHRS and CDR2 YFSETQ. In nucleotides, the CDR3 is TGCGCCAGCAGCTTCCTCCGAGACAGGGGCACAGATACGCAGTATTTT. Its protein is CASSFLRDRGTDTQYF. The entire variable domain, with the rest obtained from reference TRBV5-1 and TRBJ2-3, is as follows: KAGVTQTPRYLIKTRGQQVTLSCSPISGHRSVSWYQQTPGQGLQFLFEYFSETQRNKGNFPGRFSGRQFSNSRSEMNVSTLELGDSALYLCASSFLRDRGTDTQYFGPGTRLTVL.

In its sample, this clone was seen a few times. The chain is built from TRBV6-6 and TRBJ2-7; D not certain. V shed 0 bases and J shed 2 bases, with 11 bases lying between them. The CDR3 extends over 15 amino acids. Germline CDR1 MNHNY, CDR2 SVGAGI (reference sequence). The CDR3: CASSYSIDQAYEQYF. The DNA for the CDR3 is TGTGCCAGCAGTTACTCGATTGATCAGGCCTACGAGCAGTACTTC.

In DNA, the CDR3 is TGTGCCAGCAGCTCGGGACTAGCGGAGAATGAGCAGTTCTTC. This gives the protein CASSSGLAENEQFF. The chain joins TRBV7-9 to TRBJ2-1; 11 nucleotides agree with TRBD2. The length of the CDR3 is 14 residues. Trimming removed 4 bases from V and 7 bases from J; junction bases left unmatched: 3. Germline lookup yields CDR1 SEHNR and CDR2 FQNEAQ (reference sequence).

The chain is built from TRBV5-4 and TRBJ2-2; a weak D match, TRBD2 (6 bases). V shed 0 bases and J shed 1 base, with 10 bases lying between them. Germline assignment: CDR1 SGHNT and CDR2 YYREEE (reference sequence). CDR3 length equals 16 residues. CDR3 nucleotides: TGTGCCAGCAGCTTGGGGCGGGGTGTGAACACCGGGGAGCTGTTTTTT. This sequence encodes CASSLGRGVNTGELFF.

The chain joins TRBV11-3 to TRBJ2-7, with 8 bases matching TRBD1. Per germline, CDR1 SGHNT and CDR2 YENEEA. The trim removed 3 bases at V and 3 bases at J, leaving 13 bases unmatched. This CDR3 contains 17 residues. This CDR3 reads CASSFISRTGRVYEQYF. In DNA form, the CDR3 reads TGTGCCAGCAGCTTCATTTCGCGGACAGGGCGGGTCTACGAGCAGTACTTC.

The chain couples TRBV30 to TRBJ1-2; D call uncertain. Trimming stripped 0 bases from V and 4 bases from J, with 6 bases between. The CDR3 is 12 amino acids. Germline CDR1 and CDR2: GTSNPN and SVGIG (reference sequence). CDR3 loop: CAWSVFSYGYTF. CDR3 DNA: TGTGCCTGGAGTGTTTTCTCCTATGGCTACACCTTC.

This clone turned up a few times. The rearrangement uses TRBV21-1 and TRBJ1-2; TRBD1, the table's D call, was not compared with the DNA. TRBV21-1 is termed a pseudogene. The CDR3 contains 17 residues. The CDR3 protein is CASSTPGQSSGLGGYTF. The DNA of the CDR3 is TGTGCCAGCAGCACCCCGGGACAATCATCGGGTCTAGGGGGCTACACCTTC.

V is TRBV6-5 and J is TRBJ1-1; weak D call: TRBD1 (5 bases). The germline CDR1 and CDR2 sequences are MNHEY and SVGAGI. Trimming took 6 bases from V and 3 from J, leaving 17 bases between them. The CDR3 sequence is 15 residues long. CDR3: CASSPFGGSYTEAFF. In DNA, the CDR3 is TGTGCCAGCAGCCCGTTTGGGGGGAGTTACACTGAAGCTTTCTTT.

The rearrangement uses TRBV5-1 and TRBJ1-1; 10 nucleotides align to TRBD1. This CDR3 region has 17 residues. The germline gives CDR1 SGHRS, CDR2 YFSETQ. With 4 bases clipped from V and 5 bases from J, the junction kept 14 bases outside the gene matches. The CDR3 nucleotides are TGCGCCAGCAGCCCACTTACGGGACAGGGGAGTTATACTGAAGCTTTCTTT. Amino acids: CASSPLTGQGSYTEAFF.

This rearrangement joins TRBV5-8 to TRBJ2-1; no firm D call. CDR3 length equals 15 residues. Per germline, CDR1 SGHTS and CDR2 YDEGEE. V was cut by 0 bases and J by 2 bases, with 9 bases left in between. The CDR3 is CASSLVRVTYNEQFF. DNA for the CDR3: TGTGCCAGCAGCTTGGTCCGTGTTACCTACAATGAGCAGTTCTTC.

The V gene is TRBV18, the J gene TRBJ1-1; a weak D match, TRBD1 (6 bases). The germline CDR1 and CDR2 sequences are KGHSH and LQKENI. Trimming removed 2 bases from V and 1 base from J, with 11 bases in between. This CDR3 is 15 amino acids long. The CDR3 is CASSPTGHQNTEAFF. CDR3 bases: TGTGCCAGCTCACCAACGGGACACCAGAACACTGAAGCTTTCTTT.

The chain uses TRBV5-4 and TRBJ2-7; 12 bases map to TRBD2. The CDR3 is 15 amino acids. V was clipped by 1 base and J by 3 bases; unmatched bases: 2. CDR1 SGHNT and CDR2 YYREEE come from the germline V gene (reference sequence). DNA of the CDR3: TGTGCCAGCAGCTTGAGACTAGCGGGAGTCTACGAGCAGTACTTC. Translated, it gives CASSLRLAGVYEQYF.

This CDR3 reads CASSRLSGASNQPQHF. As DNA, the CDR3 is TGTGCCAGCAGTCGGTTATCTGGGGCTAGCAATCAGCCCCAGCATTTT. V gene TRBV2 combines with J gene TRBJ1-5; a weak D match, TRBD1 (5 bases). CDR1 is SNHLY and CDR2 is FYNNEI in the germline V gene. This CDR3 contains 16 residues. Between the trimmed V and J ends, which lost 5 bases and 0 bases, there was a span of 14 bases. Supplemented by reference TRBV2 and TRBJ1-5, the full variable domain reads EPEVTQTPSHQVTQMGQEVILRCVPISNHLYFYWYRQILGQKVEFLVSFYNNEISEKSEIFDDQFSVERPDGSNFTLKIRSTKLEDSAMYFCASSRLSGASNQPQHFGDGTRLSIL.

The CDR3 DNA is TGCAGCGTATACCTCGAGTTTACCTACGAGCAGTACTTC. Translation: CSVYLEFTYEQYF. The chain employs TRBV29-1 and TRBJ2-5; D gene ambiguous. The better agreement between TRBJ2-7 and the DNA end casts doubt on the J call. The germline CDR1 and CDR2 sequences are SQVTM and ANQGSEA. The CDR3 consists of 13 residues.

This sequence joins TRBV5-1 and TRBJ1-1, with 8 bases that match TRBD1. V trimming: 0 bases; J trimming: 4 bases; junction bases outside the gene matches: 8. Germline-derived CDR1 and CDR2 are SGHRS and YFSETQ. The CDR3 covers 16 residues. CDR3 sequence: CASSLGGQGEGTEAFF. The CDR3 nucleotides read TGCGCCAGCAGCTTGGGAGGACAGGGCGAGGGCACTGAAGCTTTCTTT.

The chain links TRBV19 to TRBJ1-5, with D possibly being TRBD1 (5 bases). V was cut by 2 bases and J by 7 bases, with 15 bases left in between. The CDR3 is 15 amino acids. Germline CDR1 and CDR2: LNHDA and SQIVND (reference sequence). The CDR3: CASSIPRGLRQPQHF. The CDR3 nucleotides are TGTGCCAGTAGTATACCCCGGGGGTTGAGGCAGCCCCAGCATTTT. Based on the CDR3 plus reference TRBV19 and TRBJ1-5, the full variable domain is DGGITQSPKYLFRKEGQNVTLSCEQNLNHDAMYWYRQDPGQGLRLIYYSQIVNDFQKGDIAEGYSVSREKKESFPLTVTSAQKNPTAFYLCASSIPRGLRQPQHFGDGTRLSIL.

This chain uses TRBV21-1 with TRBJ2-3; TRBD2, the D gene given by the table, was not confirmed from the DNA. TRBV21-1 is flagged as a pseudogene. This CDR3 has 15 residues. CDR3 in DNA: TGTGCCAGCCCTCCGAAGGAGGGTCGGACAGATACGCAGTATTTT. It encodes CASPPKEGRTDTQYF.

The table lists this clone with a few counts. The V gene is TRBV5-6, the J gene TRBJ2-5, with TRBD2 matching over 7 bases. The germline CDR1 and CDR2 sequences are SGHDT and YYEEEE. CDR3 length: 18 amino acids. J lost 5 bases, V lost 6 bases, and 22 bases had no gene match. The CDR3 loop is CASTPGGLRMSFSETQYF. The CDR3 DNA reads TGTGCCAGCACGCCGGGGGGACTGAGGATGAGCTTTTCGGAGACCCAGTACTTC.

V gene TRBV19 combines with J gene TRBJ1-6; 7 bases agree with TRBD1. There are 12 residues in the CDR3. V lost 9 bases and J lost 9; bases outside the gene matches: 5. The germline V gene has CDR1 LNHDA and CDR2 SQIVND (reference sequence). In DNA, the CDR3 is TGTGCCAGAAACAGGGGTGGTTCACCCCTCCACTTT. Translation: CARNRGGSPLHF.

The V gene is TRBV19, the J gene TRBJ2-7, with 11 bases fitting TRBD2. The ends lost 3 bases at V and 4 bases at J; junction bases unmatched: 8. The CDR3 loop spans 16 amino acids. CDR1 LNHDA and CDR2 SQIVND come from the germline V gene (reference sequence). The CDR3 nucleotides are TGTGCCAGTAGTATTCCATCTAGCGGGGGGATTTACGAGCAGTACTTC. Translation: CASSIPSSGGIYEQYF.

This sequence joins TRBV9 and TRBJ1-4; perhaps TRBD1 as D (5 bases). The CDR3 loop spans 16 amino acids. V lost 2 bases to trimming and J lost 0 bases, with 11 bases between them. Germline V lookup: CDR1 SGDLS, CDR2 YYNGEE. The CDR3 coding sequence is TGTGCCAGCAGCGTTCAGGGTAGTGCAACTAATGAAAAACTGTTTTTT. Translated: CASSVQGSATNEKLFF.

This sequence joins TRBV7-2 and TRBJ2-2; 8 nucleotides match TRBD2. From germline, CDR1 is SGHTA and CDR2 FQGNSA. This CDR3 is 14 amino acids long. V was pared by 5 bases and J by 6 bases, with 5 bases of the junction left unmatched. Written as DNA, the CDR3 is TGTGCCAGCAGCACGGGACTAGTCCCCGGGGAGCTGTTTTTT. Translation: CASSTGLVPGELFF. Together with reference TRBV7-2 and TRBJ2-2, the CDR3 gives the full variable domain: GAGVSQSPSNKVTEKGKDVELRCDPISGHTALYWYRQSLGQGLEFLIYFQGNSAPDKSGLPSDRFSAERTGGSVSTLTIQRTQQEDSAVYLCASSTGLVPGELFFGEGSRLTVL.

The CDR3 loop is CASSQGGLAGGQETQYF. As DNA, the CDR3 is TGTGCCAGCAGCCAAGGGGGACTAGCGGGAGGGCAAGAGACCCAGTACTTC. This chain connects TRBV4-2 to TRBJ2-5; TRBD2 agrees at 16 bases. The V and J ends lost 1 base and 2 bases, in that order; junction bases with no gene match: 1. Germline values: CDR1 LGHNA, CDR2 YNFKEQ. The CDR3 contains 17 residues.

The V gene is TRBV7-2, the J gene TRBJ1-2, with D possibly matching TRBD1 (6 bases). Germline CDR1 and CDR2: SGHTA and FQGNSA. V lost 1 base and J 8 bases, leaving 14 bases between the germline ends. This CDR3 is 14 amino acids long. For the CDR3, the DNA is TGTGCCAGCAGCTTAGGGTATCCAGGGGAAGGCTACACCTTC. Protein: CASSLGYPGEGYTF. The full variable domain, with the rest looked up from reference TRBV7-2 and TRBJ1-2, is GAGVSQSPSNKVTEKGKDVELRCDPISGHTALYWYRQSLGQGLEFLIYFQGNSAPDKSGLPSDRFSAERTGGSVSTLTIQRTQQEDSAVYLCASSLGYPGEGYTFGSGTRLTVV.

About this clone itself: One end of the junction fails to match germline, which may point to a read error. The identical CDR3 is also encoded by other nucleotide sequences in the sample. The rearrangement uses TRBV30 and TRBJ1-6; 9 nucleotides line up with TRBD1. This CDR3 spans 13 amino acids. Looked up from germline, CDR1 is GTSNPN and CDR2 is SVGIG (reference sequence). CDR3: CAWKGQGNSPLHF. CDR3 DNA: TGTGCCTGGAAGGGACAGGGTAATTCCCCCCTCCACTTT.

CDR3 protein: CASSQERGGRYEQYF. CDR3 bases: TGTGCCAGCAGCCAGGAGCGGGGGGGCCGATACGAGCAGTACTTC. This chain joins TRBV4-2 and TRBJ2-7, with 10 bases lining up with TRBD2. V gave up 3 bases and J gave up 4 bases; unmatched junction bases: 6. The CDR3 extends over 15 amino acids. Germline CDR1 is LGHNA and CDR2 is YNFKEQ.

This chain connects TRBV11-2 to TRBJ1-1; D may be TRBD1 (5 bases). The germline V gene has CDR1 SGHAT and CDR2 FQNNGV. Trimming left V 3 bases short and J 0 bases short, with 11 bases between. The CDR3 is 15 residues long. The CDR3 coding sequence is TGTGCCAGCAGCTTTTCGACAGCTTTGAACACTGAAGCTTTCTTT. It encodes CASSFSTALNTEAFF.

This clone has a handful of counts. The chain uses TRBV13 and TRBJ2-3; 7 nucleotides align to TRBD2. V shed 0 bases, J shed 2 bases, and the junction held 8 bases outside the gene matches. CDR1 is PRHDT and CDR2 is FYEKMQ in the germline V gene (reference sequence). This CDR3 comprises 17 residues. The CDR3 reads CASSLGRAGEYTDTQYF. CDR3 sequence (DNA): TGTGCCAGCAGCTTAGGCCGGGCGGGAGAGTACACAGATACGCAGTATTTT.